This T cell receptor beta chain was sequenced during a study of blood T cell repertoires in COVID-19. This clone was detected once. CDR1 MNHEY and CDR2 SMNVEV come from the germline V gene (reference sequence). J was trimmed by 8 bases and V by 3 bases; bases with no gene match: 6. The CDR3 sequence is 13 residues long. Methods used by the authors: Amplified reference gene primers provided the basis for estimating nucleated cell counts. Libraries were prepared by immunoSEQ multiplex PCR; TCRdb keeps only in-frame clonotypes and omits some of them. V and J calls and clone size follow that table, whereas D and trimming were derived from the DNA. The top ten clones hold over 5.5% of a sample with about 250,000 clones, roughly 82% of them seen once.

This TCR came from a woman older than 75 with COVID-19, enrolled during active disease. J is TRBJ1-2 and V is TRBV27; 7 nucleotides match TRBD1. The sequenced material came from peripheral blood. The CDR3 protein is CASSLQGDRGYTF. The CDR3, as DNA: TGTGCCAGCAGTTTGCAGGGGGACCGGGGCTACACCTTC.